This TCR beta chain was recovered during a study of blood T cell repertoires in COVID-19. At the level of the study: Both acute and convalescent COVID-19 samples were obtained from the United States, Italy and Spain.

Sequencing used immunoSEQ multiplex PCR; TCRdb keeps in-frame clones, though not all of them. The sample contains about 290,000 clones, around 85% of which appear only once. CDR3 size: 13 residues. Trimming cost V 10 bases and J 0 bases; bases outside gene matches: 4. Germline CDR1 and CDR2: MNHEY and SVGAGI. The receptor comes from a woman aged 45-60 years with active or convalescent COVID-19. The rearrangement joins TRBV6-5 to TRBJ2-7, with 9 nucleotides matching TRBD2. Source material: peripheral blood. CDR3 sequence reads: CAISSGNSYEQYF. The CDR3 DNA reads as TGTGCCATCTCTAGCGGGAACTCCTACGAGCAGTACTTC.